The 9 T cell receptor beta chains below were found in one sample sequenced in a study of CXCR3-negative and CXCR3-positive naive CD8 T cells (dated by TCRdb to about 2019). These receptors have no known antigen. The paper's findings and limits, for the study overall: TRB CDR3s from CXCR3-positive naive cells showed higher hydrophobicity (lower Kidera factor 4), lower energy, and higher strength and volume indices than CXCR3-negative naive cells.

Sequencing instrument: NextSeq 550. The Human TCR Profiling Kit (MiLaboratory) was used to prepare UMI-labeled 5' RACE TRB cDNA libraries. TCRdb reprocessed the reads and lists each CDR3 protein sequence as a single entry, with no DNA. In this sample's table one finds fewer than 10,000 distinct CDR3 sequences. Roughly 2% of the sample is taken by the ten largest. Sequenced input: naive CXCR3+ CD8+ T cells from blood. The cell subset or site label of this sample denotes: CD45RO-CCR7+CD27+CD95- naive CD8+ T cells expressing CXCR3 (TNR3+). These receptors were taken from a human donor in good health. Some clones in this sample may be carry-over from other donors' samples.

This clonotype ranks as medium-sized in terms of frequency. The chain employs TRBV15 and TRBJ2-5; checking the TCRdb D call of TRBD1 is not possible without DNA. Germline V gene lookup returns CDR1 LNHNV and CDR2 YYDKDF (reference sequence). The CDR3 consists of 16 residues. CDR3 region: CATSIRTGFFSETQYF. The full variable domain, completed using reference TRBV15 and TRBJ2-5, is DAMVIQNPRYQVTQFGKPVTLSCSQTLNHNVMYWYQQKSSQAPKLLFHYYDKDFNNEADTPDNFQSRRPNTSFCFLDIRSPGLGDTAMYLCATSIRTGFFSETQYFGPGTRLLVL.

V and J are TRBV5-1 and TRBJ2-7; checking the TCRdb D call of TRBD2 is not possible without DNA. The germline gives CDR1 SGHRS, CDR2 YFSETQ. CDR3 length: 14 residues. CDR3 loop: CASSPVAGNYEQYF.

The V gene is TRBV7-9, the J gene TRBJ2-2; TCRdb's D call of TRBD2 is untestable without DNA. Germline CDR1 and CDR2: SEHNR and FQNEAQ (reference sequence). This CDR3 is 17 amino acids long. The CDR3 sequence: CASSLADPSGSTGELFF.

This clonotype shows up as medium-sized by frequency. V usage is TRBV7-9 and J usage is TRBJ2-3; TCRdb lists TRBD1, though no DNA is available to test this call. This CDR3 is 15 amino acids long. CDR1 is SEHNR, CDR2 FQNEAQ, per germline (reference sequence). CDR3 in amino acids: CASSVKDRSTDTQYF.

This chain connects TRBV7-6 to TRBJ2-7; with no DNA, the TCRdb D assignment of TRBD1 cannot be verified. This CDR3 has 15 amino acids. Germline CDR1 is SGHVS and CDR2 is FNYEAQ. CDR3 sequence: CASSLALGGSYEQYF.

The V gene is TRBV5-1, the J gene TRBJ2-7; absent DNA, TCRdb's TRBD1 call cannot be checked. The V gene's germline CDR1 is SGHRS and CDR2 YFSETQ. CDR3 length equals 15 residues. CDR3 protein: CASSLVQGDLYEQYF.

This clonotype shows up as medium-sized by frequency. This rearrangement joins TRBV20-1 to TRBJ1-2; TCRdb indicates TRBD1, and absent DNA this call remains unverified. Germline CDR1 and CDR2: DFQATT and SNEGSKA (reference sequence). CDR3 length: 13 residues. This chain's CDR3 is CSARETRGGGYTF.

In terms of frequency, this clonotype is medium-sized (0.01 to 0.1%). The chain recombines TRBV13 with TRBJ2-1; TCRdb lists TRBD1, though no DNA is available to test this call. The CDR3 has 12 amino acids. Germline V gene sequence: CDR1 PRHDT, CDR2 FYEKMQ (reference sequence). The CDR3 here is CASGTKQGEQFF.

Here the CDR3 reads CASSLLASYEQYF. The chain links TRBV19 to TRBJ2-7. In germline, CDR1 is LNHDA, CDR2 SQIVND (reference sequence). This CDR3 comprises 13 residues.